This TCR beta chain was captured in a study of long-term antiretroviral therapy in people with HIV (dated 2022 in TCRdb). Turning to the overall study: Collection of the earliest samples took place about a decade ahead of the 2015 WHO recommendation for immediate ART, at a time when ART was typically delayed until CD4 counts fell. A retrospective serial study tested whether ART initiation and durable HIV suppression were associated with changes in peripheral blood TRB repertoire composition and diversity. A total of roughly 200 cryopreserved PBMC samples came from 25 to 35 adults with confirmed HIV infection and were collected serially over a mean of roughly six years (range 1-12). Among the 25 to 35 participants with HIV, about a dozen were female. No cross-contamination during QIAcube processing was seen in test extractions of a monoclonal T-cell line run alongside 30 to 35 polyclonal samples. Overall study results and their limits: HIV repertoires had narrower CDR3 length ranges than controls, and the network structure suggested an antigen-experienced repertoire that shifted only slightly toward naive after ART. Limited PBMC availability meant only the TCR beta chain was sequenced, without alpha chain pairing. The samples span the years 2004 to 2017, and the ART regimens used may be less effective than current regimens. Expanded TRB clones identified before ART initiation dominated the repertoire across all time points, though the dominance fluctuated and decreased in many PLHIV after ART. Because pre-ART samples had limited cell numbers, unsorted PBMC were profiled rather than sorted CD4+ and CD8+ T cells. Inferences about post-ART repertoire changes were limited because no data were available on ART adherence, viral resistance or therapy changes. Starting ART was linked to a significant rise in TRB diversity, yet even after long-term ART the diversity remained significantly lower than in transplant donor controls.

Concerning this clone itself: Its antigen remains undetermined. The record has no base qualities; no much larger clone is one base away.

The immunoSEQ hsTCRB v3.0 assay was used at survey level resolution for TRB variable region sequencing. The targeted TRB sequencing depth was about 35,000-55,000 T-cell genomes per sample. An Illumina MiSeq with a v3 150-cycle kit was used to sequence the pooled TRB libraries. The published analysis was carried out like this. Repertoire analysis was run in R within a reproducible Nextflow workflow that covered QC, data transformation and analysis. LymphoSeq2, an R package for AIRR-Seq data exploration, was used to implement custom analyses. After excluding a few samples that yielded fewer than 5000 total TRB sequences, 188 HIV repertoires remained for analysis. Of the 188 retained HIV repertoires, about 60 were collected before and about 130 after ART initiation. Repertoires were downsampled to 5000 TRB nucleotide sequences, with summary statistics averaged over 100 downsampling iterations. The analysis kept only TRB sequences whose CDR3 regions were at least seven amino acids long. Diversity was assessed using a clonality score derived from Shannon entropy and using the Gini coefficient. In the repertoire networks, any two of the top 5000 CDR3 amino acid sequences were linked whenever the two sequences differed by an edit distance of one. For TRB CDR3 amino acid sequences, GLIPH2 was used to predict antigen specificity groups and MHC restriction. Known CMV, EBV, HIV or tissue antigen associations were flagged by matching CDR3 amino acid sequences against VDJdb and McPAS-TCR. Pre-ART, post-ART and control groups were compared with Wilcoxon signed-rank tests and Holm-Bonferroni correction. TCRdb limited this immuneACCESS table to in-frame rearrangements with V and J called. A share of clones is missing; checked studies link under half to unresolved V genes, and the rest is unexplained. V and J calls plus clone size are reproduced from that table; the DNA served to infer D and trimming. Across this sample there are about 36,000 clones, with 70% to 90% seen only once. About 10% of the sample rests with the top ten.

Cut back by 7 bases and 0 bases, the V and J ends lie 13 bases apart. CDR1 and CDR2, looked up from the germline V gene, are SGHTA and FQGNSA. The CDR3 contains 15 residues, cysteine and phenylalanine counted. Only the CDR3 region is kept as DNA, spanning 45 bases read in frame from base 1. To be included, a participant needed at least one PBMC sample from before ART initiation plus at least two post-ART samples. Treatment was received in the United States of America by all participants with HIV. Before DNA extraction, cryopreserved samples of about 0.95-10 million PBMC were thawed and washed. At the time of the earliest PBMC sample, participants with HIV were aged between roughly 20 and 54 years. PBMC samples were contributed by each participant from 1-4 timepoints before ART initiation and 2-8 timepoints after ART initiation, with a median of 7 samples. Serial HIV viral load, CD4+ T-cell count, ART history and demographic data were obtained for every participant. Using a Qiagen kit on a QIAcube, genomic DNA was extracted from unsorted PBMC, with samples processed in batches of 12.

This chain is built from TRBV7-2 and TRBJ2-1; no D gene call is confident. This sequence originates from a man aged 18 to 29 with HIV. The sequenced sample was unsorted PBMCs, obtained 2.2 years after starting antiretroviral therapy. CDR3 reads: CASTPKDSSYNEQFF. In nucleotides, the sequence is TGTGCCAGCACCCCGAAAGATAGCTCCTACAATGAGCAGTTCTTC.